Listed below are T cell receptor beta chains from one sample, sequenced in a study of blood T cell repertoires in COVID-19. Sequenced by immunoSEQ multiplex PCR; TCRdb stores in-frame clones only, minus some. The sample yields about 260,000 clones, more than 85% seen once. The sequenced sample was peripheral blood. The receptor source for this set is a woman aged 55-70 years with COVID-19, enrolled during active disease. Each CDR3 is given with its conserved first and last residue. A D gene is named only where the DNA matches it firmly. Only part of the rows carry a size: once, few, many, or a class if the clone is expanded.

CASSLRQGAFF TGTGCCAGCAGCTTAAGGCAGGGCGCTTTCTTT once TRBJ1-1 - TRBV7-2
CALRTGVNQPQHF TGTGCTCTAAGGACAGGGGTTAATCAGCCCCAGCATTTT - TRBJ1-5 TRBD1 TRBV28
CASSYGGPWDGYTF TGTGCCAGCAGTTACGGGGGCCCCTGGGATGGCTACACCTTC - TRBJ1-2 - TRBV6-5
CASSPSGTSVEEQYF TGCGCCAGCAGCCCCTCGGGGACTAGCGTAGAAGAGCAGTACTTC once TRBJ2-7 TRBD2 TRBV5-1
CASSFGQGSGNTIYF TGCGCCAGCAGCTTCGGACAGGGCTCTGGAAACACCATATATTTT few TRBJ1-3 TRBD1 TRBV5-1
CASTGTGATNEKLFF TGTGCCAGCACCGGGACAGGGGCAACTAATGAAAAACTGTTTTTT once TRBJ1-4 TRBD1 TRBV2
CASSLGAGGMNTEAFF TGCGCCAGCAGCTTGGGCGCGGGGGGAATGAACACTGAAGCTTTCTTT - TRBJ1-1 - TRBV5-1
CASSWRGQGATGELFF TGCGCCAGCAGCTGGAGGGGACAGGGGGCGACCGGGGAGCTGTTTTTT - TRBJ2-2 TRBD1 TRBV5-1
CASSYSTGATNEKLFF TGTGCCAGCAGTTACTCCACGGGAGCAACTAATGAAAAACTGTTTTTT - TRBJ1-4 - TRBV6-6
CASSWSGRAADTQYF TGTGCCAGTAGTTGGAGCGGGAGGGCCGCGGATACGCAGTATTTT - TRBJ2-3 TRBD2 TRBV19
CASSLQGYTQYF TGTGCCAGCAGTTTACAGGGTTACACCCAGTACTTC - TRBJ2-5 - TRBV27
CASSPPGLAGGIYEQYF TGTGCCAGCAGCCCCCCGGGACTAGCGGGAGGTATCTACGAGCAGTACTTC - TRBJ2-7 TRBD2 TRBV5-4
CASSVGFGGTESAFF TGTGCCAGCAGCGTAGGGTTCGGAGGCACGGAGTCAGCTTTCTTT - TRBJ1-1 - TRBV9
CATSRVLDNEQFF TGTGCCACCAGCAGGGTACTAGACAATGAGCAGTTCTTC - TRBJ2-1 - TRBV15
CASSSQSGLGNYEQYF TGTGCCAGCAGCTCGCAGTCAGGGTTGGGGAACTACGAGCAGTACTTC - TRBJ2-7 - TRBV5-4
CASSISETQYF TGTGCCAGCAGTATCTCAGAGACCCAGTACTTC - TRBJ2-5 - TRBV6-5
CASSFSGSSYNEQFF TGCGCCAGCAGCTTTAGCGGGAGCTCCTACAATGAGCAGTTCTTC - TRBJ2-1 TRBD2 TRBV5-1
CASSSNRDTRGYTF TGTGCCAGCAGCTCCAACCGGGACACCAGGGGCTACACCTTC once TRBJ1-2 - TRBV13
CASSPGTGSPGTEAFF TGCGCCAGCAGCCCCGGGACAGGGTCTCCCGGCACTGAAGCTTTCTTT - TRBJ1-1 TRBD1 TRBV5-1
CASSSHGNYGYTF TGTGCCAGCAGTTCTCACGGTAACTATGGCTACACCTTC - TRBJ1-2 - TRBV28
CASSLSGLGYGYTF TGCGCCAGCAGCTTATCAGGGCTTGGCTATGGCTACACCTTC - TRBJ1-2 - TRBV5-1
CAWRDDRGGDEQYF TGTGCCTGGAGGGATGACAGGGGCGGCGACGAGCAGTACTTC - TRBJ2-7 TRBD1 TRBV30
CAWGPGLGNTGELFF TGTGCCTGGGGACCGGGACTTGGGAACACCGGGGAGCTGTTTTTT - TRBJ2-2 - TRBV30
CASSLFATGNQPQHF TGTGCCAGCAGTTTATTTGCGACAGGTAATCAGCCCCAGCATTTT - TRBJ1-5 - TRBV27
CASSQDGGPERGYTF TGTGCCAGCAGCCAAGATGGTGGGCCAGAAAGAGGCTACACCTTC once TRBJ1-2 - TRBV3-1/TRBV3-2
CASSLRTENTGELFF TGCGCCAGCAGCTTAAGGACAGAGAACACCGGGGAGCTGTTTTTT - TRBJ2-2 - TRBV5-1
CASSVGAGGNQPQHF TGTGCCAGCAGCGTAGGGGCAGGGGGCAATCAGCCCCAGCATTTT - TRBJ1-5 - TRBV9
CASSPGPGGQPQHF TGTGCCAGCAGCCCGGGCCCGGGAGGGCAGCCCCAGCATTTT once TRBJ1-5 - TRBV4-2
CASSPQLPGTGRTDTQYF TGTGCCAGCTCACCCCAGTTGCCCGGGACAGGGAGAACCGATACGCAGTATTTT once TRBJ2-3 TRBD1 TRBV18
CASSLGTGTGVSNSPLHF TGCGCCAGCAGCTTGGGGACCGGGACAGGGGTATCAAATTCACCCCTCCACTTT - TRBJ1-6 TRBD1 TRBV5-1
CASTACPTAGQGRCRNQPQHF TGTGCCAGCACCGCGTGTCCTACGGCAGGACAGGGTCGGTGTCGCAATCAGCCCCAGCATTTT - TRBJ1-5 TRBD1 TRBV14
CASSPGQGGEQFF TGTGCCAGCAGCCCTGGACAGGGTGGCGAGCAGTTCTTC - TRBJ2-1 TRBD1 TRBV5-6
CASSQGQGGTQYF TGTGCCAGCAGCCAAGGGCAGGGGGGGACCCAGTACTTC - TRBJ2-5 - TRBV3-1/TRBV3-2
CASSASTGQGASNTEAFF TGTGCCAGCTCTGCCTCGACGGGACAGGGGGCTTCGAACACTGAAGCTTTCTTT - TRBJ1-1 TRBD1 TRBV18
CASNQGTYEQYF TGTGCCAGCAATCAGGGGACCTACGAGCAGTACTTC - TRBJ2-7 - TRBV28
CASSQDRGNNEQFF TGCGCCAGCAGCCAAGACAGGGGTAACAATGAGCAGTTCTTC - TRBJ2-1 - TRBV4-3
CASQGGHNYEQFF TGTGCCTCACAAGGGGGTCATAATTATGAGCAGTTCTTC - TRBJ2-1 - TRBV24-1
CASSSRGRGNQPQHF TGTGCCAGCAGTTCCAGGGGTAGGGGCAATCAGCCCCAGCATTTT - TRBJ1-5 - TRBV28
CASRAQRAGLAGGPYTGELFF TGTGCCAGCCGAGCCCAAAGGGCGGGACTAGCGGGAGGGCCCTACACCGGGGAGCTGTTTTTT few TRBJ2-2 TRBD2 TRBV27
CASGWPGNEAFF TGTGCTAGTGGTTGGCCGGGAAATGAAGCTTTCTTT - TRBJ1-1 - TRBV12-5
CASSPTGGENIQYF TGTGCCAGCAGTCCAACCGGGGGTGAAAACATTCAGTACTTC - TRBJ2-4 - TRBV7-9
CASSYSKTGAYEQYF TGTGCCAGCAGTTACTCCAAGACAGGGGCCTACGAGCAGTACTTC few TRBJ2-7 TRBD1 TRBV6-6
CASGDRRRGTDTQYF TGTGCCAGCGGTGACAGGCGACGCGGCACAGATACGCAGTATTTT - TRBJ2-3 - TRBV7-3
CASSGDRTSGRRETQYF TGTGCCAGCAGCGGGGACAGGACTAGCGGGAGAAGAGAGACCCAGTACTTC - TRBJ2-5 TRBD2 TRBV5-4
CASSPETGWNQPQHF TGCGCCAGCAGCCCCGAAACAGGGTGGAATCAGCCCCAGCATTTT - TRBJ1-5 - TRBV4-1
CAWSKELAGETQYF TGTGCCTGGAGTAAGGAGCTAGCGGGGGAGACCCAGTACTTC - TRBJ2-5 TRBD2 TRBV30
CASSKGGGSNQPQHF TGTGCCAGTAGTAAAGGAGGAGGTAGCAATCAGCCCCAGCATTTT - TRBJ1-5 - TRBV19
CAIGHDMNTEAFF TGTGCCATTGGGCATGACATGAACACTGAAGCTTTCTTT - TRBJ1-1 - TRBV10-3